This T cell receptor (beta chain) was recorded in a study of blood T cell repertoires in COVID-19. TCRdb's table, derived via immunoSEQ multiplex PCR, lists solely in-frame clones and lacks some. The sample lists roughly 300,000 clones; 85% were seen once. The V gene lost 6 bases and the J gene lost 2 bases, with 10 bases spanning the gap. The CDR3 runs to 13 residues. Germline CDR1 is KGHSH and CDR2 is LQKENI. With respect to this clone: This sample also contains other DNA sequences that code for the same CDR3.

This sequence joins TRBV18 and TRBJ1-2; D is possibly TRBD1 (6 bases). Sequenced sample: PBMCs or T cells enriched from blood (not recorded which). This TCR came from a woman between 50 and 59 years old who had recovered from COVID-19. CDR3 DNA sequence: TGTGCCAGCTCCCCCGACAGGAACTATGGCTACACCTTC. This sequence encodes CASSPDRNYGYTF.